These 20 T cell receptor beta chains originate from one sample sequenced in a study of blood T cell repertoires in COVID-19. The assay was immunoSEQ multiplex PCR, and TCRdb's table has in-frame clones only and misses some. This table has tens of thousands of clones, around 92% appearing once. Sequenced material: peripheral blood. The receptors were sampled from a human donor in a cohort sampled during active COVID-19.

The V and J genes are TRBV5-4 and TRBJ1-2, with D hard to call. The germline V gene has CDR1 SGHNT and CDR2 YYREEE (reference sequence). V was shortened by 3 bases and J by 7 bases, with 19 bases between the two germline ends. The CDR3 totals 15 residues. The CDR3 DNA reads TGTGCCAGCAGCTCGCCTTCGGCGGGGTTATTTGGCTACACCTTC. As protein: CASSSPSAGLFGYTF.

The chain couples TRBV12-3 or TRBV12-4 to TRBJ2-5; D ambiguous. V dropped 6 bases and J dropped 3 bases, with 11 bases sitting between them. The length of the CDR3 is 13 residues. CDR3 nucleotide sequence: TGTGCCAGCAGGATGACACTTGAAGAGACCCAGTACTTC. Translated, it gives CASRMTLEETQYF.

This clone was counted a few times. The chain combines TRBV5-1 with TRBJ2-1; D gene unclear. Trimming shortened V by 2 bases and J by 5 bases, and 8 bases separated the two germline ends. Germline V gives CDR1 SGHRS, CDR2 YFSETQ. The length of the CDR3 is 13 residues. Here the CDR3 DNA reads TGCGCCAGCAGCTTATACCCTAACAATGAGCAGTTCTTC. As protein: CASSLYPNNEQFF.

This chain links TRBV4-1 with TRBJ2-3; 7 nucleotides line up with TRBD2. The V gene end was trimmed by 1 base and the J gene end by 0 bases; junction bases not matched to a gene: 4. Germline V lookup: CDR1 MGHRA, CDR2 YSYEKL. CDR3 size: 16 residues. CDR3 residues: CASSQGDSGSTDTQYF. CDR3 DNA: TGCGCCAGCAGCCAAGGTGATAGCGGGAGCACAGATACGCAGTATTTT.

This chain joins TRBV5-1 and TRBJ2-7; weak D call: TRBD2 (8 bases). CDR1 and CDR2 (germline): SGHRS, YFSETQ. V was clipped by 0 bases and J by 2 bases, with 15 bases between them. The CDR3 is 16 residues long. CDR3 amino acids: CASSLDGTAGAYEQYF. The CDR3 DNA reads TGCGCCAGCAGCTTGGACGGGACAGCGGGAGCCTACGAGCAGTACTTC. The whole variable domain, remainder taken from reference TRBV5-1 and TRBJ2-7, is KAGVTQTPRYLIKTRGQQVTLSCSPISGHRSVSWYQQTPGQGLQFLFEYFSETQRNKGNFPGRFSGRQFSNSRSEMNVSTLELGDSALYLCASSLDGTAGAYEQYFGPGTRLTVT.

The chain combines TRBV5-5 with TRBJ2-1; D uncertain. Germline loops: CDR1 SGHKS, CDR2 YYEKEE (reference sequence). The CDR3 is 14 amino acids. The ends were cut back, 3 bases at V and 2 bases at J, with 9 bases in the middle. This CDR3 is CASSSYLTYNEQFF. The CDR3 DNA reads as TGTGCCAGCAGCTCCTATCTGACCTACAATGAGCAGTTCTTC.

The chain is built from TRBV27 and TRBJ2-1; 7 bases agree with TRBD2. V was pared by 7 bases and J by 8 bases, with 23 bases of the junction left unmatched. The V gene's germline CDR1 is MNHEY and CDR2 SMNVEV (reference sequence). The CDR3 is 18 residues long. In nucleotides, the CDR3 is TGTGCCAGCATTTTCATGGGGGGGGAGGTTCCTTCTAAGGATGAGCAGTTCTTC. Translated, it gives CASIFMGGEVPSKDEQFF.

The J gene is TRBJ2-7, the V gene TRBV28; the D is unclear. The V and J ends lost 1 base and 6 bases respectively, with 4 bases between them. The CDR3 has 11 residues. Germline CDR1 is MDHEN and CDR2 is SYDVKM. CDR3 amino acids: CASSLSSEQYF. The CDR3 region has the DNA TGTGCCAGCAGTTTATCGTCCGAGCAGTACTTC.

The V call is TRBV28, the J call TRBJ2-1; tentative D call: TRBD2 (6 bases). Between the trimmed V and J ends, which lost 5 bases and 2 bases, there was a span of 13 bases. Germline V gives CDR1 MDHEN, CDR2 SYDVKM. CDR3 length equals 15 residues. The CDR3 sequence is CASSLRGSAYNEQFF. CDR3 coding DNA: TGTGCCAGCAGTCTACGGGGGAGCGCCTACAATGAGCAGTTCTTC.

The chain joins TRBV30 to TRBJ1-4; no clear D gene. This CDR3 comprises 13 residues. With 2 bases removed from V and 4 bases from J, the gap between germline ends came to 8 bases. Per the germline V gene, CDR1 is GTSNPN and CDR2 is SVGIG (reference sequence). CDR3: CAWSLSNNEKLFF. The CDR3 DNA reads TGTGCCTGGAGTTTAAGCAATAATGAAAAACTGTTTTTT.

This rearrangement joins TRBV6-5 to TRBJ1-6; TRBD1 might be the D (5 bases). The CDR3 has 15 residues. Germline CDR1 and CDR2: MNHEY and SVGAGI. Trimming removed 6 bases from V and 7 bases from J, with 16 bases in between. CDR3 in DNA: TGTGCCAGCAGGCTAGGGAGGGGCAACAATTCACCCCTCCACTTT. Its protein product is CASRLGRGNNSPLHF.

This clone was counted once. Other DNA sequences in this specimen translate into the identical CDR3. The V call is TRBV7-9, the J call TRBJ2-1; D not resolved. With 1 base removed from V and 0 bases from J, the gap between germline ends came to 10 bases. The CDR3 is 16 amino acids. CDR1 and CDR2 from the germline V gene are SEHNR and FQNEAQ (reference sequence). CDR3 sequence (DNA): TGTGCCAGCAGCTTAGGAACGGGTAGCTCCTACAATGAGCAGTTCTTC. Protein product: CASSLGTGSSYNEQFF.

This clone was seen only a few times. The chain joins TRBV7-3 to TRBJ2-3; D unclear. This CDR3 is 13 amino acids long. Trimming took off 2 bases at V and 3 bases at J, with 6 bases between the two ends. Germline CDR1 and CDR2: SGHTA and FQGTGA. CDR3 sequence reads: CASSLLPTDTQYF. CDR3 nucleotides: TGTGCCAGCAGCTTACTCCCTACAGATACGCAGTATTTT.

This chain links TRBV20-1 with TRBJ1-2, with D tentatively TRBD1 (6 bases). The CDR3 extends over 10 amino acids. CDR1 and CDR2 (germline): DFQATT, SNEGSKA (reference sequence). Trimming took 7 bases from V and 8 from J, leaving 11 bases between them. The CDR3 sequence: CSVWTDGYTF. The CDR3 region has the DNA TGCAGTGTTTGGACAGACGGCTACACCTTC.

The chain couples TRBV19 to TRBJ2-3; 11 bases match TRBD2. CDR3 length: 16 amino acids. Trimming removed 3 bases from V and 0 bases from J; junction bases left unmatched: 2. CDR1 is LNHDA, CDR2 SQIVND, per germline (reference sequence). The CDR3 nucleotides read TGTGCCAGTAGTATGGGACTAGCGGCTAGCACAGATACGCAGTATTTT. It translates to CASSMGLAASTDTQYF. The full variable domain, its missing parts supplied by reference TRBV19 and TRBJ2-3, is DGGITQSPKYLFRKEGQNVTLSCEQNLNHDAMYWYRQDPGQGLRLIYYSQIVNDFQKGDIAEGYSVSREKKESFPLTVTSAQKNPTAFYLCASSMGLAASTDTQYFGPGTRLTVL.

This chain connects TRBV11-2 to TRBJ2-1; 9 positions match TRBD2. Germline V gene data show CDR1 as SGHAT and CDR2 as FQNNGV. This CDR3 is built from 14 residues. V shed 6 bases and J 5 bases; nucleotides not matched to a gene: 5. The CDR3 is CASRKAGGDNEQFF. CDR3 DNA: TGTGCCAGCAGGAAAGCGGGAGGAGACAATGAGCAGTTCTTC. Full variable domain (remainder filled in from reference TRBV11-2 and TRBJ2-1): EAGVAQSPRYKIIEKRQSVAFWCNPISGHATLYWYQQILGQGPKLLIQFQNNGVVDDSQLPKDRFSAERLKGVDSTLKIQPAKLEDSAVYLCASRKAGGDNEQFFGPGTRLTVL.

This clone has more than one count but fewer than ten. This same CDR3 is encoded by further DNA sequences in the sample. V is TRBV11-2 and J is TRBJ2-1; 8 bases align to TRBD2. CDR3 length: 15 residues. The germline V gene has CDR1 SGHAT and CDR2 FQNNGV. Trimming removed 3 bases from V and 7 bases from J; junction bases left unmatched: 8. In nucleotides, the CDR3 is TGTGCCAGCAGCTTCCAAGCGGGAGTATCGAATGAGCAGTTCTTC. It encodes CASSFQAGVSNEQFF.

Written as DNA, the CDR3 is TGTGCCAGCAGCTATACACCCAGGGGCACTGAAGCTTTCTTT. It translates to CASSYTPRGTEAFF. This chain uses TRBV11-2 with TRBJ1-1, with D perhaps matching TRBD1 (6 bases). In germline, CDR1 is SGHAT, CDR2 FQNNGV. CDR3 length equals 14 residues. V lost 4 bases and J 4 bases, leaving 13 bases between the germline ends.

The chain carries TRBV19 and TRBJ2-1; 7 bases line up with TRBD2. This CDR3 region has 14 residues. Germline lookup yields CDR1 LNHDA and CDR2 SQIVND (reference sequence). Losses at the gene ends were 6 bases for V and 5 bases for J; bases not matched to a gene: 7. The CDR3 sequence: CASSMGGLDNEQFF. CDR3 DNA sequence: TGTGCCAGTAGCATGGGTGGACTAGACAATGAGCAGTTCTTC.

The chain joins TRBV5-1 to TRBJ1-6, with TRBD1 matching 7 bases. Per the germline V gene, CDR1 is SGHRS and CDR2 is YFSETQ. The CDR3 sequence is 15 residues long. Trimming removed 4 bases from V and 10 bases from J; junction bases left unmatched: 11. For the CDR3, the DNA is TGCGCCAGCAGCCTCTCCCGGGACAGAAGATCACCCCTCCACTTT. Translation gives CASSLSRDRRSPLHF.